The 20 T cell receptor beta chains listed next were all sequenced from one sample in a study of blood T cell repertoires in COVID-19. Only in-frame clones appear in the TCRdb table, and some are missing; sequencing was by immunoSEQ multiplex PCR. The table records 30,000 to 45,000 clones, around 81% of them present only once. Sample: peripheral blood. These receptors were obtained from a human donor in a cohort sampled during active COVID-19.

The gene calls are TRBV7-3 and TRBJ2-2; 10 positions match TRBD2. V shed 1 base and J 3 bases; nucleotides not matched to a gene: 8. Germline CDR1 reads SGHTA; CDR2 reads FQGTGA. The CDR3 runs 18 residues. CDR3 bases: TGTGCCAGCAGCTTAAACAGTCGACTAGCGGGCGACACCGGGGAGCTGTTTTTT. It specifies CASSLNSRLAGDTGELFF. The full variable domain, in which reference TRBV7-3 and TRBJ2-2 provide the parts outside the CDR3, is GAGVSQTPSNKVTEKGKYVELRCDPISGHTALYWYRQSLGQGPEFLIYFQGTGAADDSGLPNDRFFAVRPEGSVSTLKIQRTERGDSAVYLCASSLNSRLAGDTGELFFGEGSRLTVL.

The chain joins TRBV7-9 to TRBJ2-6; no reliable D call. V lost 5 bases, J lost 2 bases, and 4 bases lay in between. Germline V lookup: CDR1 SEHNR, CDR2 FQNEAQ (reference sequence). The CDR3 is made up of 13 amino acids. As DNA, the CDR3 is TGTGCCAGCAGCGCGCCTGGGGCCAACGTCCTGACTTTC. Translating it yields CASSAPGANVLTF.

V and J are TRBV4-2 and TRBJ2-5, with TRBD2 as a possible D gene (7 bases). Trimming removed 5 bases from V and 5 bases from J, with 15 bases in between. Germline V gene data show CDR1 as LGHNA and CDR2 as YNFKEQ. The CDR3 extends over 14 amino acids. This CDR3 is CASSGGGGMETQYF. DNA for the CDR3: TGTGCCAGCAGCGGAGGGGGGGGGATGGAGACCCAGTACTTC.

The J gene is TRBJ2-7, the V gene TRBV11-3; 10 bases align to TRBD1. The CDR3 runs to 14 residues. From germline, CDR1 is SGHNT and CDR2 YENEEA. Trimming at V came to 1 base and at J to 6 bases, leaving 3 bases not matched to a gene. CDR3 residues: CASSLGQGAREQYF. CDR3 nucleotides: TGTGCCAGCAGCTTAGGACAGGGGGCGCGCGAGCAGTACTTC.

The chain recombines TRBV28 with TRBJ2-5, with a weak D call TRBD2 (6 bases). Germline assignment: CDR1 MDHEN and CDR2 SYDVKM. With 2 bases removed from V and 6 bases from J, the gap between germline ends came to 13 bases. The CDR3 totals 14 residues. The CDR3 sequence: CASSLSGFGKTQYF. CDR3 in DNA: TGTGCCAGCAGTTTAAGCGGGTTCGGAAAGACCCAGTACTTC.

The chain recombines TRBV6-5 with TRBJ1-2; D is ambiguous. With 0 bases removed from V and 2 bases from J, the gap between germline ends came to 10 bases. The length of the CDR3 is 15 residues. The germline V gene encodes CDR1 MNHEY and CDR2 SVGAGI. DNA of the CDR3: TGTGCCAGCAGTTACTCGGGAGTGACCAACTATGGCTACACCTTC. It encodes CASSYSGVTNYGYTF.

V and J are TRBV5-6 and TRBJ1-2; no clear D. Germline V CDR1 and CDR2: SGHDT, YYEEEE. The CDR3 totals 17 residues. Trimming stripped 6 bases from V and 1 base from J, with 22 bases between. The CDR3 DNA reads TGTGCCAGCACCTTTGATCCGAGTGATTCGATTAACTATGGCTACACCTTC. It codes for CASTFDPSDSINYGYTF.

The chain employs TRBV4-3 and TRBJ1-1; D not certain. The length of the CDR3 is 14 residues. V lost 0 bases and J 7 bases, leaving 12 bases between the germline ends. The germline V gene has CDR1 LGHNA and CDR2 YSLEER. In nucleotides, the CDR3 is TGCGCCAGCAGCCAAGATGGAGCGGGTAATGAAGCTTTCTTT. Its translation: CASSQDGAGNEAFF.

The chain is built from TRBV23-1 and TRBJ2-6; TRBD1 matches 8 bases. TRBV23-1 is an ORF, with its function uncertain. J lost 1 base, V lost 3 bases, and 5 bases had no gene match. CDR3 length equals 17 residues. This CDR3 reads CASSQDRVRSGANVLTF. CDR3 bases: TGCGCCAGCAGTCAGGACAGGGTTCGTTCTGGGGCCAACGTCCTGACTTTC.

A few counts support this clone. The chain combines TRBV15 with TRBJ2-7, with 8 bases fitting TRBD2. The J segment lost 3 bases and the V segment lost 0 bases, leaving 4 bases of the junction unmatched. The CDR3 has 15 amino acids. CDR1 LNHNV and CDR2 YYDKDF come from the germline V gene (reference sequence). CDR3 residues: CATSRDPGTSYEQYF. The CDR3, as DNA: TGTGCCACCAGCAGAGACCCCGGGACTAGCTACGAGCAGTACTTC. Together with reference TRBV15 and TRBJ2-7, the CDR3 gives the full variable domain: DAMVIQNPRYQVTQFGKPVTLSCSQTLNHNVMYWYQQKSSQAPKLLFHYYDKDFNNEADTPDNFQSRRPNTSFCFLDIRSPGLGDTAMYLCATSRDPGTSYEQYFGPGTRLTVT.

The chain uses TRBV20-1 and TRBJ2-5; weak D call: TRBD2 (6 bases). The V gene's germline CDR1 is DFQATT and CDR2 SNEGSKA (reference sequence). With 6 bases removed from V and 5 bases from J, the gap between germline ends came to 10 bases. The CDR3 contains 11 residues. The CDR3 reads CSAGLMETQYF. CDR3 nucleotides: TGCAGTGCGGGACTTATGGAGACCCAGTACTTC.

This clone was seen a few times. The V call is TRBV19, the J call TRBJ1-5, with 8 bases that match TRBD1. This CDR3 spans 13 amino acids. J was trimmed by 4 bases and V by 6 bases; bases with no gene match: 2. The germline CDR1 and CDR2 sequences are LNHDA and SQIVND (reference sequence). The CDR3: CASSWTGNQPQHF. The CDR3 nucleotides read TGTGCCAGTAGCTGGACAGGGAATCAGCCCCAGCATTTT.

J is TRBJ1-1 and V is TRBV24-1; D call uncertain. CDR1 KGHDR and CDR2 SFDVKD come from the germline V gene. Trimming shortened V by 9 bases and J by 3 bases, and 13 bases separated the two germline ends. This CDR3 spans 13 amino acids. The CDR3 sequence is CATPLRSYTEAFF. In DNA, the CDR3 is TGTGCCACCCCCCTACGGTCGTACACTGAAGCTTTCTTT.

This sequence joins TRBV5-1 and TRBJ1-1; perhaps TRBD1 as D (5 bases). The V gene's germline CDR1 is SGHRS and CDR2 YFSETQ. The V gene lost 3 bases and the J gene lost 1 base, with 10 bases spanning the gap. The CDR3 loop spans 14 amino acids. DNA of the CDR3: TGCGCCAGCAGCTACCTCAGGGAGAACACTGAAGCTTTCTTT. Its translation is CASSYLRENTEAFF.

There are a few counts of this clone. The same CDR3 can be traced to other DNA sequences in this sample. The chain has TRBV5-6 and TRBJ1-2; D possibly corresponds to TRBD1 (6 bases). CDR3 size: 12 residues. From germline, CDR1 is SGHDT and CDR2 YYEEEE. V was clipped by 4 bases and J by 5 bases, with 9 bases between them. CDR3 nucleotide sequence: TGTGCCAGCAGCCCTGGACAGTATGGCTACACCTTC. Translating gives CASSPGQYGYTF.

V and J are TRBV4-3 and TRBJ2-2, with a possible D match to TRBD2 (7 bases). Between the trimmed V and J ends, which lost 7 bases and 3 bases, there was a span of 15 bases. Germline V gene lookup returns CDR1 LGHNA and CDR2 YSLEER. This CDR3 has 15 residues. The CDR3 coding sequence is TGCGCCAGCAAGTCGGGGGGCCGGGACACCGGGGAGCTGTTTTTT. It specifies CASKSGGRDTGELFF.

V gene TRBV7-2 combines with J gene TRBJ2-7, with D uncertain. The germline V gene has CDR1 SGHTA and CDR2 FQGNSA. Trimming pared 5 bases from V and 2 bases from J, leaving 13 bases between. The CDR3 length is 14 residues. CDR3 amino acids: CASSPYQVTYEQYF. CDR3 DNA: TGTGCCAGCAGCCCCTACCAGGTAACCTACGAGCAGTACTTC.

This clone was seen a handful of times. This chain connects TRBV30 to TRBJ2-1; D is possibly TRBD2 (5 bases). CDR1 is GTSNPN, CDR2 SVGIG, per germline (reference sequence). CDR3 length: 13 amino acids. V was cut by 0 bases and J by 5 bases, with 8 bases left in between. The CDR3 region has the DNA TGTGCCTGGAGTGTCCCGGGGAACAATGAGCAGTTCTTC. Translation: CAWSVPGNNEQFF.

There are a few counts of this clone. This chain links TRBV30 with TRBJ1-2, with TRBD1 matching over 10 bases. V shed 5 bases, J shed 3 bases, and the junction held 3 bases outside the gene matches. Germline CDR1 GTSNPN, CDR2 SVGIG (reference sequence). The CDR3 runs to 13 residues. The CDR3: CAWETGGDYGYTF. Here the CDR3 DNA reads TGTGCCTGGGAGACAGGGGGCGACTATGGCTACACCTTC.

The genes are TRBV15 and TRBJ2-3; the D gene is possibly TRBD2 (6 bases). This CDR3 is 14 amino acids long. In germline, CDR1 is LNHNV, CDR2 YYDKDF (reference sequence). V shed 1 base and J shed 4 bases, with 9 bases lying between them. CDR3 in DNA: TGTGCCACCAGCAGAGCGGGAGTAGCAGATACGCAGTATTTT. It is translated as CATSRAGVADTQYF.